The rows below give T cell receptor beta chains drawn from one sample of a study of Ad26.COV2.S vaccination and SARS-CoV-2 variants. Sequenced by immunoSEQ multiplex PCR; TCRdb stores in-frame clones only, minus some. The repertoire holds roughly 380,000 clones, around 92% seen once, with 3.9% in the top ten. Here the sequenced sample was peripheral blood, taken after recovery from COVID-19. The source of these receptors is a human donor who had recovered from COVID-19. The CDR3 runs from the conserved cysteine through the conserved F or W. Fields, in order: D gene, V gene, J gene, clone size, CDR3 protein, CDR3 DNA. The D gene is left open where the match is weak. Clone size, where shown, is once, few, many, or a class for clones that have expanded.

-	TRBV2	TRBJ2-3	-	CASSVESGTDTQYF	TGTGCCAGCAGTGTTGAATCGGGGACAGATACGCAGTATTTT
-	TRBV5-1	TRBJ1-1	-	CASSKEGIGEAFF	TGCGCCAGCAGTAAGGAGGGGATAGGTGAAGCTTTCTTT
-	TRBV27	TRBJ2-3	-	CASSLRVSTDTQYF	TGTGCCAGCAGTTTAAGGGTCTCCACAGATACGCAGTATTTT
-	TRBV9	TRBJ1-4	-	CASSVETAINEKLFF	TGTGCCAGCAGCGTAGAAACAGCTATTAATGAAAAACTGTTTTTT
-	TRBV4-1	TRBJ1-3	-	CASSHLQGTGNTIYF	TGCGCCAGCAGCCACCTACAGGGTACTGGAAACACCATATATTTT
-	TRBV2	TRBJ1-5	-	CASSELGASNQPQHF	TGTGCCAGCAGTGAACTGGGGGCGAGCAATCAGCCCCAGCATTTT
-	TRBV2	TRBJ2-3	-	CASKGGPGTDTQYF	TGTGCCAGCAAGGGGGGACCCGGCACAGATACGCAGTATTTT
-	TRBV2	TRBJ2-7	-	CASSRLGSTYEQYF	TGTGCCAGCAGTCGACTCGGGTCAACCTACGAGCAGTACTTC
TRBD1	TRBV15	TRBJ2-7	-	CATSREGTGTYEQYF	TGTGCCACCAGCAGAGAGGGGACAGGGACCTACGAGCAGTACTTC
TRBD1	TRBV5-4	TRBJ2-3	-	CASSPGQGTDTQYF	TGTGCCAGCAGCCCGGGACAGGGGACAGATACGCAGTATTTT
-	TRBV18	TRBJ2-3	-	CASSPVRQGSTDTQYF	TGTGCCAGCTCACCGGTTCGGCAGGGGTCAACAGATACGCAGTATTTT
TRBD1	TRBV5-1	TRBJ1-4	once	CASSHAGQTNEKLFF	TGCGCCAGCAGCCACGCGGGACAGACTAATGAAAAACTGTTTTTT
TRBD1	TRBV6-5	TRBJ2-7	-	CASSPGQVSSYEQYF	TGTGCCAGCAGTCCCGGACAGGTGAGCTCCTACGAGCAGTACTTC
-	TRBV7-9	TRBJ2-1	once	CASSPVNSYNEQFF	TGTGCCAGCAGCCCCGTTAACTCCTACAATGAGCAGTTCTTC
TRBD2	TRBV5-4	TRBJ2-5	-	CASSFGGTRRQETQYF	TGTGCCAGCAGTTTTGGTGGGACTAGAAGGCAAGAGACCCAGTACTTC
-	TRBV2	TRBJ2-5	once	CASSGTQETQYF	TGTGCCAGCAGTGGAACCCAAGAGACCCAGTACTTC
TRBD1	TRBV4-3	TRBJ1-2	-	CASSQDPGQGSEGYTF	TGCGCCAGCAGCCAAGATCCCGGACAGGGGAGTGAAGGCTACACCTTC
-	TRBV7-2	TRBJ1-1	-	CASSAPSGRGAFF	TGTGCCAGCAGCGCCCCCTCCGGGAGGGGAGCTTTCTTT
TRBD1	TRBV19	TRBJ1-1	-	CASRRQGVGNTEAFF	TGTGCCAGTAGAAGACAGGGGGTGGGGAACACTGAAGCTTTCTTT
-	TRBV5-1	TRBJ2-3	-	CAIRDTFTDTQYF	TGCGCCATCCGGGACACCTTCACAGATACGCAGTATTTT
-	TRBV9	TRBJ1-1	-	CASSVDGNPNTEAFF	TGTGCCAGCAGCGTAGACGGTAACCCAAACACTGAAGCTTTCTTT
TRBD1	TRBV5-6	TRBJ1-1	-	CASSDRGLGNTEAFF	TGTGCCAGCAGCGACAGGGGGCTCGGGAACACTGAAGCTTTCTTT
-	TRBV9	TRBJ2-3	-	CASSVEANTQYF	TGTGCCAGCAGCGTAGAGGCAAATACGCAGTATTTT
-	TRBV19	TRBJ1-1	-	CASRPPPGETEAFF	TGTGCCAGTAGGCCTCCCCCGGGGGAAACTGAAGCTTTCTTT
-	TRBV6-6	TRBJ1-1	-	CASRTGTGPTEAFF	TGTGCCAGCAGGACCGGAACCGGGCCGACTGAAGCTTTCTTT
-	TRBV19	TRBJ2-3	-	CASSIKGGPDTQYF	TGTGCCAGTAGTATAAAGGGGGGGCCGGATACGCAGTATTTT
TRBD2	TRBV3-1/TRBV3-2	TRBJ2-3	once	CASSQERGGRLGTQYF	TGTGCCAGCAGCCAAGAACGGGGGGGCCGGTTGGGTACGCAGTATTTT
TRBD1	TRBV27	TRBJ1-1	-	CASSFQGGRTEAFF	TGTGCCAGCAGTTTCCAAGGGGGCCGGACTGAAGCTTTCTTT
-	TRBV19	TRBJ1-4	-	CASSGGGATSTSRNF	TGTGCCAGTAGCGGTGGGGGCGCCACTTCAACTAGCCGAAATTTT
-	TRBV6-5	TRBJ2-7	once	CASPGRGSSYEQYF	TGTGCCAGCCCTGGCCGGGGAAGCTCCTACGAGCAGTACTTC
-	TRBV6-5	TRBJ1-1	once	CASSSHGTSTEAFF	TGTGCCAGCAGTTCCCACGGGACAAGCACTGAAGCTTTCTTT
-	TRBV5-5	TRBJ2-5	-	CASSPKGVQGWVSQETQYF	TGTGCCAGCAGCCCTAAGGGGGTCCAGGGTTGGGTAAGCCAAGAGACCCAGTACTTC
-	TRBV9	TRBJ1-3	-	CASSEGPSGNTIYF	TGTGCCAGCAGCGAAGGGCCCTCTGGAAACACCATATATTTT
TRBD2	TRBV11-2	TRBJ2-1	-	CASSFILAGDNEQFF	TGTGCCAGCAGCTTTATCCTAGCGGGGGATAATGAGCAGTTCTTC
-	TRBV6-2/TRBV6-3	TRBJ2-1	-	CASSYPIGGGPNEQFF	TGTGCCAGCAGTTACCCGATCGGCGGGGGCCCGAATGAGCAGTTCTTC
-	TRBV2	TRBJ2-7	-	CASSFWTPEQYF	TGTGCCAGCAGTTTCTGGACACCCGAGCAGTACTTC
TRBD1	TRBV7-9	TRBJ2-7	-	CASSDHRGPHEQYF	TGTGCCAGCAGCGATCACAGGGGGCCCCACGAGCAGTACTTC
-	TRBV6-5	TRBJ1-3	-	CASSYSGTRGDTIYF	TGTGCCAGCAGTTACTCTGGGACAAGGGGAGACACCATATATTTT
-	TRBV13	TRBJ1-1	-	CASSPSLNGEAFF	TGTGCCAGCAGCCCTTCTCTTAACGGAGAAGCTTTCTTT
TRBD1	TRBV7-2	TRBJ2-5	-	CASRDGQGFGLETQYF	TGTGCCAGCAGAGACGGACAGGGGTTTGGTTTGGAGACCCAGTACTTC
-	TRBV28	TRBJ2-1	-	CASSLRGVNVPHYNEQFF	TGTGCCAGCAGTTTGCGAGGGGTAAACGTACCACACTACAATGAGCAGTTCTTC
-	TRBV27	TRBJ1-1	few	CASSLSLTTGNTEAFF	TGTGCCAGCAGTTTATCTTTGACGACAGGGAACACTGAAGCTTTCTTT
-	TRBV5-1	TRBJ1-4	-	CASRPPGHINEKLFF	TGCGCCAGCAGACCGCCGGGACACATTAATGAAAAACTGTTTTTT
-	TRBV5-4	TRBJ2-7	-	CASSLTGLSYEQYF	TGTGCCAGCAGCTTGACAGGGCTCTCCTACGAGCAGTACTTC
-	TRBV5-1	TRBJ2-5	-	CASSLADGETQYF	TGCGCCAGCAGCTTGGCGGATGGAGAGACCCAGTACTTC
TRBD2	TRBV11-2	TRBJ2-3	-	CASSPAGGQQDTQYF	TGTGCCAGCAGCCCAGCGGGGGGGCAACAAGATACGCAGTATTTT
-	TRBV19	TRBJ1-2	-	CASSIDGVYGYTF	TGTGCCAGTAGTATAGATGGAGTCTATGGCTACACCTTC
TRBD1	TRBV5-1	TRBJ1-1	once	CASSRVLPGQGLNTEAFF	TGCGCCAGCAGCCGCGTCCTTCCGGGACAGGGGTTGAACACTGAAGCTTTCTTT
-	TRBV6-5	TRBJ2-3	-	CASSSGRGNTDTQYF	TGTGCCAGCAGTTCGGGCAGGGGAAACACAGATACGCAGTATTTT
-	TRBV25-1	TRBJ1-4	-	CASSEWAGGATNEKLFF	TGTGCCAGCAGTGAATGGGCCGGCGGGGCAACTAATGAAAAACTGTTTTTT
TRBD1	TRBV7-2	TRBJ1-3	-	CASSLGGTVKSTIYF	TGTGCCAGCAGCTTAGGTGGGACAGTAAAGTCCACCATATATTTT
TRBD1	TRBV7-9	TRBJ2-2	-	CASSLRTGGRTGELFF	TGTGCCAGCAGCTTACGGACAGGGGGCAGGACCGGGGAGCTGTTTTTT
-	TRBV6-5	TRBJ2-2	-	CASSLTPGPPFGELFF	TGTGCCAGCAGTTTAACCCCGGGCCCACCCTTCGGGGAGCTGTTTTTT
-	TRBV27	TRBJ1-2	-	CAGSLTPGPYGYTF	TGTGCCGGCAGTTTAACTCCGGGGCCATATGGCTACACCTTC
-	TRBV6-2/TRBV6-3	TRBJ1-2	-	CASSYVRVRGYTF	TGTGCCAGCAGTTATGTTCGGGTCCGTGGCTACACCTTC
-	TRBV27	TRBJ1-6	-	CASSLTNSPLHF	TGTGCCAGCAGCTTGACCAATTCACCCCTCCACTTT